Listed below are T cell receptor beta chains from one sample, sequenced in a study of CD8 T cells in ankylosing spondylitis. TCRdb reprocessed the 5' RACE reads via MiXCR and lists one record per CDR3 protein. The data contain approximately 540,000 distinct CDR3 sequences, approximately 12% of them singletons. What was sequenced was blood, either unsorted or a sorted T cell fraction (not recorded which). The receptor set was obtained from a male donor with ankylosing spondylitis. Both conserved end residues are part of each CDR3. A D gene is named only where the DNA matches it firmly. Only part of the rows carry a size: once, few, many, or a class if the clone is expanded.

j_call	v_call	clone_size	d_call	cdr3_aa	cdr3_nt
TRBJ1-1	TRBV5-5	NA	TRBD1	CASSPGQGYGNTEAFF	TGTGCCAGCAGCCCCGGACAGGGGTATGGAAACACTGAAGCTTTCTTT
TRBJ2-3	TRBV6-5	few	NA	CASSYSSDRDTQYF	TGTGCCAGCAGTTACTCGTCCGACCGCGATACGCAGTATTTT
TRBJ2-7	TRBV20-1	NA	NA	CSATLGGDSYEQYF	TGCAGTGCTACGCTCGGAGGCGACTCCTACGAGCAGTACTTC
TRBJ1-4	TRBV9	few	TRBD1	CASRPGGANEKLFF	TGTGCCAGCAGACCAGGGGGCGCGAATGAAAAACTGTTTTTT
TRBJ1-5	TRBV6-1	NA	NA	CASSDSLRQPQHF	TGTGCCAGCAGTGACAGTCTGCGGCAGCCCCAGCATTTT
TRBJ1-2	TRBV12-3/TRBV12-4	many	NA	CASSPGRRSYGYTF	TGTGCCAGCAGTCCCGGACGGAGGAGCTATGGCTACACCTTC
TRBJ1-5	TRBV19	NA	TRBD1	CASIGQGGQPQHF	TGTGCCAGTATTGGACAGGGCGGACAGCCCCAGCATTTT
TRBJ2-5	TRBV24-1	NA	TRBD2	CATSDLGREGRETQYF	TGTGCCACCAGTGATTTGGGGAGGGAGGGCCGGGAGACCCAGTACTTC
TRBJ2-7	TRBV3-1	NA	TRBD2	CASSQLGGFYEQYF	TGTGCCAGCAGCCAATTGGGGGGGTTCTACGAGCAGTACTTC
TRBJ2-2	TRBV7-8	NA	TRBD2	CASSLGLAGGEVGELFF	TGTGCCAGCAGCTTAGGCCTAGCGGGAGGGGAAGTCGGGGAGCTGTTTTTT
TRBJ2-7	TRBV3-1	NA	NA	CASSQDQRYEQYF	TGTGCCAGCAGCCAAGATCAGCGCTACGAGCAGTACTTC
TRBJ1-6	TRBV20-1	NA	NA	CSADPGRGDSPLHF	TGCAGTGCTGACCCCGGACGAGGCGATTCACCCCTCCACTTT
TRBJ2-1	TRBV24-1	NA	NA	CATGLQGSSYNEQFF	TGTGCCACCGGGTTACAGGGTAGCTCCTACAATGAGCAGTTCTTC
TRBJ2-3	TRBV7-2	few	NA	CASSLASLRGRGTDTQYF	TGTGCCAGCAGCTTAGCGTCACTTAGAGGGCGCGGGACAGATACGCAGTATTTT
TRBJ2-5	TRBV11-2	NA	TRBD2	CASRAGGGQETQYF	TGTGCCAGCAGAGCGGGAGGGGGACAAGAGACCCAGTACTTC
TRBJ2-2	TRBV3-1	NA	NA	CASSQVGRSGELFF	TGTGCCAGCAGCCAAGTAGGCAGGAGCGGGGAGCTGTTTTTT